The entry that follows covers one TCR beta chain sequence. The antigen remains unidentified. Treatment of patients with chemo-refractory metastatic non-small-cell lung cancer consisted of focal radiation plus CTLA-4 blockade with ipilimumab. This sample is drawn from a study of radiotherapy plus CTLA-4 blockade in lung cancer. The overall study: Across the patients, objective responses occurred in about 19%, and disease control in roughly 31%.

Study-level results: Some TCR clones had been derived from tumors. These clones expanded in peripheral blood after radiotherapy plus ipilimumab.

This table comes from immunoSEQ multiplex PCR, and its TCRdb copy is limited to in-frame clones, with some not included. The sample comprises 89,000 or so clones, 82% of which are singletons, and around 3% rests with the top ten. The CDR3 extends over 13 amino acids. V lost 2 bases, J lost 11 bases, and 2 bases stayed unmatched. Germline loops: CDR1 MDHEN, CDR2 SYDVKM. Sequences were derived from peripheral blood, sampled from a patient treated with radiotherapy plus ipilimumab. The chain employs TRBV28 and TRBJ2-7; 14 bases line up with TRBD2. The TCR originated in a human donor with non-small cell lung cancer who had a partial response to radiotherapy plus ipilimumab. The CDR3 DNA reads TGTGCCAGCAGTTTAGCGACTAGCGGGAGGGAGTACTTC. As protein: CASSLATSGREYF.